The text below deals with one T cell receptor beta chain. As yet, its antigen is unknown. Clones were sequenced by immunoSEQ multiplex PCR, and TCRdb holds only the in-frame ones, with some missing. Among about 60,000 clones, roughly 86% were seen once, and the ten largest hold more than 4.5%. The source of the sample is a study of OX40 agonist ivuxolimab in advanced cancers. The CDR3 totals 13 residues. Germline CDR1 is MNHEY and CDR2 is SVGAGI. V shed 8 bases and J shed 8 bases, with 15 bases lying between them. Notes on the study in general: Relatively little clonal expansion, among the lowest observed, appeared in partial responders at 0.1-3.0 mg/kg. By week 6 at 0.1 to 3.0 mg/kg, blood CD4+ and CD8+ T cells had expanded clonally. In general, CD8+ T cells held more expanded clones than CD4+ did, on average.

This chain connects TRBV6-5 to TRBJ1-4; D uncertain. The specimen comprised CD4+ or CD8+ T cells sorted from blood, sampled in a trial of the OX40 agonist ivuxolimab. This sequence was found in an adult with an advanced solid tumor such as melanoma, head and neck, liver or kidney cancer. The CDR3, as DNA: TGTGCCAGCGCCTGGAGGGAGGGCGAAAAACTGTTTTTT. Translated, it gives CASAWREGEKLFF.